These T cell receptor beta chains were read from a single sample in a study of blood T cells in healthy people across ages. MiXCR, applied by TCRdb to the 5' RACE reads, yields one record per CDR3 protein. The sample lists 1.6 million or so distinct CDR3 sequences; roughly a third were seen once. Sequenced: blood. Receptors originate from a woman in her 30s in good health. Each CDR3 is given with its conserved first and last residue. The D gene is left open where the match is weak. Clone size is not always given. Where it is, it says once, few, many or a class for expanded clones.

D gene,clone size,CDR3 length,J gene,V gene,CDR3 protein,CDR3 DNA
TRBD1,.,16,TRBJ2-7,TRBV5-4,CASSLGGDRGSYEQYF,TGTGCCAGCAGCTTGGGGGGGGACAGGGGGTCCTACGAGCAGTACTTC
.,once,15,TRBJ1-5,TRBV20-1,CSARDVGAGNQPQHF,TGCAGTGCTAGAGATGTCGGGGCAGGGAATCAGCCCCAGCATTTT
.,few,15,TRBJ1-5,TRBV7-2,CASSLEGDKNQPQHF,TGTGCCAGCAGCTTAGAGGGGGACAAGAATCAGCCCCAGCATTTT
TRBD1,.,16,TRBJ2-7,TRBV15,CATSGYRQGVNHEQYF,TGTGCCACCAGCGGCTATAGACAGGGTGTAAACCACGAGCAGTACTTC
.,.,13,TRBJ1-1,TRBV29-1,CSVGTMGDTEAFF,TGCAGCGTTGGAACGATGGGGGACACTGAAGCTTTCTTT
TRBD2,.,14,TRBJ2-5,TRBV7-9,CASSQGLAGGTQYF,TGTGCCAGCAGCCAGGGACTAGCGGGGGGGACCCAGTACTTC
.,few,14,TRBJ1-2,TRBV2,CASSEWGSNYGYTF,TGTGCCAGCAGTGAGTGGGGAAGCAACTATGGCTACACCTTC
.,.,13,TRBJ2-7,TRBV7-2,CASRRSGSYEQYF,TGTGCCAGCAGAAGATCTGGCTCCTACGAGCAGTACTTC
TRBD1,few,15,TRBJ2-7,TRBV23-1,CASSRRDRWTYEQYF,TGCGCCAGCAGTCGGCGGGACAGGTGGACCTACGAGCAGTACTTC
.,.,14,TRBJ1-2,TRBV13,CASSTTGYDYGYTF,TGTGCCAGCAGCACCACAGGGTACGACTATGGCTACACCTTC
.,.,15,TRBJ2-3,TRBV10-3,CASRGAGRDTDTQYF,TGTGCCTCGCGCGGCGCTGGAAGAGACACAGATACGCAGTATTTT
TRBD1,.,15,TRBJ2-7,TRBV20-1,CSAREPGTGGLEQYF,TGCAGTGCTAGAGAGCCCGGGACAGGGGGACTCGAGCAGTACTTC
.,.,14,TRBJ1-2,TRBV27,CASSLSGQSSGYTF,TGTGCCAGCAGTTTATCCGGACAGAGCAGTGGCTACACCTTC
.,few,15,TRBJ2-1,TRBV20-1,CSARDVRSSYNEQFF,TGCAGTGCTAGAGACGTGAGGAGCTCCTACAATGAGCAGTTCTTC
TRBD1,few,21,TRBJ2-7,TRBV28,CASSLLSRRGRSTAPSDEQYF,TGTGCCAGCAGTTTATTGTCGCGCAGGGGGCGAAGTACAGCGCCAAGTGACGAGCAGTACTTC
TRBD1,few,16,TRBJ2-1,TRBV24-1,CATSDLTGTGGDEQFF,TGTGCCACCAGTGATCTAACCGGGACAGGGGGCGATGAGCAGTTCTTC
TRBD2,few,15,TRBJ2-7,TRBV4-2,CASRHTSGGNYEQYF,TGTGCCAGCAGGCATACTAGCGGGGGCAACTACGAGCAGTACTTC
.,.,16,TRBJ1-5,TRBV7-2,CASSLVTGVGDQPQHF,TGTGCCAGCAGCTTAGTCACGGGTGTGGGAGATCAGCCCCAGCATTTT
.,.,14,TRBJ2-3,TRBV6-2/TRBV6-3,CASSGRGYTDTQYF,TGTGCCAGCAGTGGGAGGGGGTACACAGATACGCAGTATTTT
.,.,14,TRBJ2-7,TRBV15,CATSGHRGAYEQYF,TGTGCCACCAGCGGTCATAGAGGCGCCTACGAGCAGTACTTC
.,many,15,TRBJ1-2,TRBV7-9,CASSLSTVTNYGYTF,TGTGCCAGCAGCTTATCCACAGTCACAAACTATGGCTACACCTTC
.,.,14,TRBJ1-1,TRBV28,CASRSTGSHTEAFF,TGTGCCAGCAGGTCCACAGGGAGCCACACTGAAGCTTTCTTT
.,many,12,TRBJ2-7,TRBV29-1,CSAMEGAYEQYF,TGCAGCGCGATGGAAGGGGCCTACGAGCAGTACTTC
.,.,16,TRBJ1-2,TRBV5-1,CASSLTPGQRIYGYTF,TGCGCCAGCAGCTTGACTCCGGGTCAGAGAATATATGGCTACACCTTC
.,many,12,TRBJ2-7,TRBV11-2,CASSPRAYEQYF,TGTGCCAGCAGCCCCAGGGCCTACGAGCAGTACTTC
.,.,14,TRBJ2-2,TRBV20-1,CSARESGNTGELFF,TGCAGTGCTAGAGAATCAGGGAACACCGGGGAGCTGTTTTTT
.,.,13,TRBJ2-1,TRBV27,CASSLWPPNEQFF,TGTGCCAGCAGTTTATGGCCCCCTAATGAGCAGTTCTTC
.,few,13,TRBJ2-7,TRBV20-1,CSANRLSSYEQYF,TGCAGTGCTAACCGCCTCAGTTCCTACGAGCAGTACTTC
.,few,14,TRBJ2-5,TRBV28,CASRKIGQRETQYF,TGTGCCAGCAGAAAGATCGGACAGAGAGAGACCCAGTACTTC
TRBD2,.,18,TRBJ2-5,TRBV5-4,CASSQALGGLAGGETQYF,TGTGCCAGCAGCCAGGCCCTCGGCGGACTAGCGGGAGGAGAGACCCAGTACTTC
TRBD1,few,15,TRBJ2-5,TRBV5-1,CASSFQGGQEETQYF,TGCGCCAGCAGCTTTCAAGGGGGACAGGAAGAGACCCAGTACTTC
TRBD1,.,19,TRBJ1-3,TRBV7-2,CASSLAMMRDRGGRNTIYF,TGTGCCAGCAGCTTAGCGATGATGCGGGACAGGGGAGGAAGAAACACCATATATTTT
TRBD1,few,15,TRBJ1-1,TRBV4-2,CASSSQQGGGTEAFF,TGTGCCAGCAGCTCCCAACAGGGGGGAGGGACTGAAGCTTTCTTT
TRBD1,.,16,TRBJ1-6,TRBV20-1,CSARDPGQASNSPLHF,TGCAGTGCTAGAGATCCCGGACAGGCCAGTAATTCACCCCTCCACTTT
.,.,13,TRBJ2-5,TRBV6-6,CASSWYPAETQYF,TGTGCCAGCAGTTGGTACCCGGCCGAGACCCAGTACTTC
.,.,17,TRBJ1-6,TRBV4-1,CAGSQDRWTSYNSPLHF,TGCGCCGGCAGCCAAGATAGGTGGACCTCCTATAATTCACCCCTCCACTTT
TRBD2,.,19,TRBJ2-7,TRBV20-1,CSARVSGTSGGWSSYVQYF,TGCAGTGCTAGAGTATCCGGGACTAGCGGGGGGTGGAGCTCCTACGTGCAGTACTTC
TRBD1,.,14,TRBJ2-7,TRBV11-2,CASGRQGPSYEQYF,TGTGCCAGCGGGAGACAGGGCCCCTCCTACGAGCAGTACTTC
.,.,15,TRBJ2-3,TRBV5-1,CASSFLGQSTDTQYF,TGCGCCAGCAGCTTTTTAGGTCAGAGCACAGATACGCAGTATTTT
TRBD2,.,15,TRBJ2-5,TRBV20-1,CSALTSGGSGETQYF,TGCAGTGCTTTAACTAGCGGGGGGTCGGGAGAGACCCAGTACTTC